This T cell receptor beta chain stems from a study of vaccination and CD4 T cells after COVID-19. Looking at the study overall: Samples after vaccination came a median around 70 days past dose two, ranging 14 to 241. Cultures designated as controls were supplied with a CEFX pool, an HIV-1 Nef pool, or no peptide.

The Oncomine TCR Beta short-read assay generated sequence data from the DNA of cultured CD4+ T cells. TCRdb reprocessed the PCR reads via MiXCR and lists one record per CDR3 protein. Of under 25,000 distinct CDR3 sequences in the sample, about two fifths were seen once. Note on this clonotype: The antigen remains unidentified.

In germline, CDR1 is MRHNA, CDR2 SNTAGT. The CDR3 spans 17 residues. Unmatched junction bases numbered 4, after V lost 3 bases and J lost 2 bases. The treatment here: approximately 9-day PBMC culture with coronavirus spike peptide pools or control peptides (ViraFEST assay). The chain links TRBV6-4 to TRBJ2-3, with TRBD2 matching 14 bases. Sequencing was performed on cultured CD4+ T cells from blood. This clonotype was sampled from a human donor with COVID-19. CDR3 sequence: CASSETSGGANTDTQYF. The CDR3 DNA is TGTGCCAGCAGTGAGACTAGCGGGGGGGCGAACACAGATACGCAGTATTTT.